This TCR beta chain came from a study of blood T cells in healthy people across ages (dated by TCRdb to the mid-2010s). Describing the broader study: Template switching captured roughly one uniquely barcoded TCR beta cDNA molecule per two T cells in model experiments. To avoid experimental bias, donors of different ages were distributed randomly across sequencing lanes. Using the same blood draw, the study looked at two additional independent replicas of 1 million unique cDNA reads for two donors, one aged 18 to 29 and the other aged 80 or older. Four age groups were formed from the donors: young (average 16 years), middle-aged (approximately 40), aged (62) and long-lived (82). To track age-related changes in TCR beta repertoire diversity, the study relied on deep sequencing normalized with unique cDNA molecular identifiers. Broader findings and caveats from the paper: Because donor CMV infection status was unknown, age-related changes in expanded clonotypes were potentially confounded. Conclusive comparison of naive and antigen-experienced compartments was prevented by the profiling of bulk unsorted PBMCs. Observed TCR beta diversity per million T cells fell roughly linearly with age, and a significant reduction was already apparent by age roughly 40. Total diversity estimates from one million sequenced T cells were considered lower bounds and underestimates. A strong correlation was found between observed TCR beta diversity and the percentage of naive T cells measured by flow cytometry. Compared with the aged group, the long-lived group had more naive CD4+ T cells, fewer expanded clones and increased TCR diversity, a pattern suggesting age selection.

Systemically healthy Caucasian individuals from Russia, 35 to 40 in total and aged about 6 to 95 years, were included as donors. Roughly 9 milliliters of peripheral blood were drawn from each donor into EDTA-treated Vacutainer tubes. Ficoll-Paque density-gradient centrifugation was used to isolate PBMCs, with at least 6 million obtained per sample. Total RNA was extracted from PBMCs with Trizol reagent, with at least 5 micrograms obtained per sample. Naive CD45RAhigh/CD27high T cell percentages were measured by flow cytometry on a PBMC aliquot from every donor. Regarding this clonotype: No cognate antigen has been identified for it. No much larger clonotype is one base removed from it; base qualities were not supplied.

Library preparation used 5' RACE. The instrument was an Illumina HiSeq 2500. The second PCR ran for about 6 to 12 cycles and used a J-beta primer mix along with a sample-barcoded 5' primer. A unique molecular identifier was introduced onto each TCR beta cDNA molecule by a template-switch 5' adaptor carrying 12 random nucleotides. Each sample yielded at least 2.5 million CDR3-containing paired-end reads. First-strand cDNA was synthesized from all RNA with the Mint cDNA synthesis kit, primed by a TRBC-specific oligonucleotide. Following uracil-DNA glycosylase treatment, a first 18-cycle PCR with universal primers M1SS and BC2_uni_R was performed on all cDNA. The published analysis was carried out like this. Each sample was normalized by randomly selecting 1 million high-quality reads, each carrying a distinct molecular identifier. Instead of being binned into consensus sequences, reads that shared molecular identifiers were thrown out. MiTCR, set to a Q25 quality threshold and the strictest error-elimination algorithm, was used for CDR3 identification, clonotype clustering and error correction. Lower-bound total TCR beta diversity was estimated with a nonparametric unseen species model using Euler transformation. TCRdb trimmed the raw reads at Q25, called clones with MiXCR and kept productive beta chains. Entries are consolidated by CDR3 protein sequence, retaining the most common genes and DNA. The V and J calls and clone size come from TCRdb's table, not from the authors' own analysis. The sample yields about 640,000 distinct CDR3 sequences; 58% were counted once. The top ten clonotypes cover 30% to 40% of the sample.

V and J are truncated by 4 bases and 5 bases respectively, leaving an intervening sequence of 16 bases. CDR1 SGHRS and CDR2 YFSETQ are derived from the germline V gene. Measured from the cysteine to the phenylalanine, the CDR3 is 14 residues long. The read is trimmed to its CDR3 DNA, 42 bases read in frame from base 1. The material sequenced was blood. This TCR came from a man aged 60 to 69 in good health. Recombination joined TRBV5-1 with TRBJ2-7; the best D guess is TRBD2, with 6 bases matching. CDR3 reads: CASSHGDLGHEQYF. The nucleotides are TGCGCCAGCAGCCACGGGGACTTAGGCCACGAGCAGTACTTC.